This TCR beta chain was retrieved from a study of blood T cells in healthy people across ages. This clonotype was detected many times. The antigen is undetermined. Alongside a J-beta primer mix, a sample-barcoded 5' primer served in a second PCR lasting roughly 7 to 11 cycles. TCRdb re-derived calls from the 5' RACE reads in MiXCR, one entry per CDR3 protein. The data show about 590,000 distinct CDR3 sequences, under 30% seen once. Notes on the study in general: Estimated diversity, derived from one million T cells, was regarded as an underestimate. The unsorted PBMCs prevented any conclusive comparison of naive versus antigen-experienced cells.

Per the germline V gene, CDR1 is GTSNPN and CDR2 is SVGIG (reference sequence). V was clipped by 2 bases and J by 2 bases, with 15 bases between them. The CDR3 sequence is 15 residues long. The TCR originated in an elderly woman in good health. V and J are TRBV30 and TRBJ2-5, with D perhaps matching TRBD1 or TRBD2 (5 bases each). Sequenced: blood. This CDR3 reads CAWSPGSFGQETQYF. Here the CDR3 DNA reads TGTGCCTGGAGTCCAGGGAGTTTCGGGCAAGAGACCCAGTACTTC.